This T cell receptor beta chain was captured in a study of blood T cell repertoires in COVID-19. On the study more broadly: The origin of the acute and convalescent COVID-19 samples was the United States, Italy and Spain. Nucleic acid was either cDNA or gDNA, and it came from T cells, B-cell-depleted T cells, or PBMCs.

The CDR3 is 14 amino acids. Germline V lookup: CDR1 MGHDK, CDR2 SYGVNS. V lost 7 bases and J lost 2; bases outside the gene matches: 6. How the authors handled the data: Quantification of nucleated cells was approximated via reference gene primer amplification. Some clones are missing from TCRdb's copy, which holds only in-frame ones; the method was immunoSEQ multiplex PCR. The DNA was the basis for D and trimming; V, J and clone size are from that table. Of roughly 410,000 clones in the sample, 89% were seen once. This clonotype was obtained from a woman aged 40-49 years with COVID-19, enrolled during active disease. The rearrangement uses TRBV25-1 and TRBJ2-7; 9 positions agree with TRBD2. The specimen sequenced was peripheral blood. The CDR3 sequence is CASTSGGLPYEQYF. CDR3 DNA sequence: TGTGCCAGCACCAGCGGGGGGCTCCCCTACGAGCAGTACTTC.